This T cell receptor beta chain was identified in a study of OX40 agonist ivuxolimab in advanced cancers. For the study in its entirety: Ivuxolimab, which targeted the costimulatory receptor OX40 (CD134), was an agonistic, fully human IgG2 monoclonal antibody. Partial responses occurred in three dose-escalation patients: two with cutaneous melanoma and one with hepatocellular carcinoma. The paper covers the monotherapy dose-escalation part of the phase I ivuxolimab trial, which included N of about 50 patients. Peripheral TCRbeta sequencing was intended to test whether TCR sequence diversity was altered and clonal T-cell expansion was caused by ivuxolimab. In the dose-escalation cohort, around four fifths of patients were male, and the mean age was roughly 60 years with a range of roughly 20 to 85. Patients were allowed to have had prior anti-PD-1, anti-PD-L1 or anti-CTLA-4 therapy, and roughly two fifths of the dose-escalation patients had been treated with checkpoint inhibitors. Among the roughly 50 dose-escalation patients, around 20 had hepatocellular carcinoma, 15 or so melanoma, 9 renal cell carcinoma and 9 head and neck cancer. Intravenous ivuxolimab was administered to patients every 2 weeks at six dose levels: 0.01, 0.1, 0.3, 1.5, 3 and 10 mg/kg.

Genomic DNA was isolated from the sorted cells so that the TCRbeta CDR3 region could be sequenced. The immunoSEQ Assay was used for sequencing of TCRbeta CDR3 regions. TCRdb mirrors the immuneACCESS table, restricted to in-frame sequences. Some clones are absent from its copies; in checked studies, under half trace to an unresolved V gene, and the reason for the others is unknown. Present in this sample are 72,000 or so clones, around 87% of which were seen just once. The top ten constitute roughly 0.25% of the sample. CDR3 length: 13 amino acids, cysteine to phenylalanine. The kept DNA is CDR3 alone, 39 bases in frame from the first base. CDR1 and CDR2 are drawn from the germline V gene: SQVTM, ANQGSEA. Trimming removed 4 bases from V and 6 bases from J, leaving 13 bases between the germline ends. Findings and caveats that apply to the study as a whole: At doses from 0.1 to 3.0 mg/kg, clonal expansion was seen in both CD4+ and CD8+ blood T cells between baseline and week 6. The antigen specificity of the clonally expanded peripheral T cells was not determined. In the 0.1-3.0 mg/kg groups, partial responders were among the patients with the lowest normalized peripheral clonal expansion, particularly in CD8+ T cells. On average, CD8+ T cells showed more expanded clones than CD4+ T cells after ivuxolimab. Low levels of normalized T-cell clonal expansion were also shown by some nonresponding patients.

On this clone itself: The specificity of this receptor is unknown. Base qualities are missing; no much larger clone stands one base away.

The trial excluded patients who had a history of autoimmune disease or who were on systemic immunosuppression. Peripheral blood for TCR sequencing was collected from all dose cohorts at baseline, on cycle 4 day 1, and on cycle 7 day 1. The samples were drawn from a first-in-human, open-label, multicenter phase I dose-escalation trial of ivuxolimab. Adults with locally advanced or metastatic melanoma, renal cell carcinoma, hepatocellular carcinoma or head and neck squamous cell carcinoma were enrolled in the trial. Before TCR sequencing, CD4+ and CD8+ T cells were separately sorted from peripheral blood.

Recombination linked TRBV29-1 to TRBJ1-5, with a tentative D gene TRBD1 over 6 matching bases. This sequence originates from an adult with an advanced solid tumor such as melanoma, head and neck, liver or kidney cancer. Here the sequenced sample was CD4+ or CD8+ T cells sorted from blood, taken in a trial of the OX40 agonist ivuxolimab. The CDR3 protein is CSVAQGLGQPQHF. In nucleotide form, the sequence is TGCAGCGTTGCTCAGGGGCTTGGTCAGCCCCAGCATTTT.